The sequence of this T cell receptor beta chain was determined in a study of blood T cell repertoires in COVID-19. At the level of the study: Spain, Italy and the United States supplied samples that represented acute and convalescent COVID-19. T cells, B-cell-depleted T cells, or PBMCs provided the cDNA or gDNA that served as material.

The V and J ends lost 4 bases and 3 bases, in that order; junction bases with no gene match: 5. Per germline, CDR1 SEHNR and CDR2 FQNEAQ (reference sequence). CDR3 length equals 14 residues. Original data processing: Amplification from reference gene primers served as the basis for estimated nucleated cell counts. Assay: immunoSEQ multiplex PCR; the TCRdb copy retains only in-frame clones and omits some. V, J and clone size are those of that table, while D and trimming were read from the DNA. The repertoire holds a few hundred thousand clones, with approximately 82% as singletons. The chain is built from TRBV7-9 and TRBJ1-2; 7 bases align to TRBD1. This clonotype originated in a woman between 40 and 50 years old who had recovered from COVID-19. Sequencing input: peripheral blood. CDR3 coding DNA: TGTGCCAGCAGCTACGACGGGACAGACTATGGCTACACCTTC. It encodes CASSYDGTDYGYTF.